The 19 T cell receptor beta chains below come from one sample, sequenced in a study of metastatic and nonmetastatic thyroid tumors. TCRdb re-analyzed the PCR reads through MiXCR. The data contain 25,000 to 35,000 clones, 16% of them singletons. No treatment of any kind had been given to any patient before thyroid surgery. Sequenced sample: blood. The receptors come from a female donor with papillary thyroid cancer or a benign thyroid nodule (not recorded which). Some clones in this sample may be carry-over from other donors' samples.

This clone occurred many times. The genes are TRBV2 and TRBJ1-5; 11 positions match TRBD1. This CDR3 has 15 amino acids. After removal of 4 bases from V and 8 bases from J, the junction contained 7 bases not matched to a gene. Germline CDR1 SNHLY, CDR2 FYNNEI. The CDR3: CASSVRTGGLEPQHF. The CDR3 coding sequence is TGTGCCAGCAGTGTCAGGACAGGGGGCTTGGAGCCCCAGCATTTT.

There are many counts of this clone. The genes are TRBV6-1 and TRBJ2-5, with 11 bases fitting TRBD2. Per germline, CDR1 MNHNS and CDR2 SASEGT. The V segment lost 6 bases and the J segment 5 bases; nucleotides outside the gene matches: 8. CDR3 length equals 15 residues. CDR3 sequence (DNA): TGTGCCAGCAGCCCCTTAGCGGGAGGGACGGAGACCCAGTACTTC. This gives the protein CASSPLAGGTETQYF.

This clone was detected many times. This chain links TRBV30 with TRBJ2-7, with unresolved D. Between the trimmed V and J ends, which lost 6 bases and 7 bases, there was a span of 19 bases. Germline loops: CDR1 GTSNPN, CDR2 SVGIG (reference sequence). This CDR3 spans 13 amino acids. CDR3 loop: CACNGAETREQYF. CDR3 DNA sequence: TGTGCCTGCAACGGAGCCGAGACAAGGGAGCAGTACTTC.

This clone appeared many times. Here the CDR3 reads CASSAGGTLNTEAFF. Written as DNA, the CDR3 is TGTGCCAGCAGCGCGGGGGGGACCCTGAACACTGAAGCTTTCTTT. This chain uses TRBV28 with TRBJ1-1; possibly TRBD1 for D (5 bases). Trimming left V 6 bases short and J 0 bases short, with 14 bases between. The germline CDR1 and CDR2 sequences are MDHEN and SYDVKM. The length of the CDR3 is 15 residues.

By proportion, this clone is medium-sized. V gene TRBV28 combines with J gene TRBJ2-7, with 7 bases lining up with TRBD1. Germline CDR1 is MDHEN and CDR2 is SYDVKM. The J segment lost 3 bases and the V segment lost 5 bases, leaving 1 base of the junction unmatched. This CDR3 spans 12 amino acids. The CDR3 DNA follows: TGTGCCAGCAGTAGGGACAGCTACGAGCAGTACTTC. Translating gives CASSRDSYEQYF. The variable domain in full, completed from reference TRBV28 and TRBJ2-7, reads DVKVTQSSRYLVKRTGEKVFLECVQDMDHENMFWYRQDPGLGLRLIYFSYDVKMKEKGDIPEGYSVSREKKERFSLILESASTNQTSMYLCASSRDSYEQYFGPGTRLTVT.

The J gene is TRBJ1-2, the V gene TRBV2; unclear D gene. Looked up from germline, CDR1 is SNHLY and CDR2 is FYNNEI. This CDR3 is 12 amino acids long. Trimming stripped 8 bases from V and 2 bases from J, with 9 bases between. CDR3 amino acids: CASPYMNYGYTF. CDR3 nucleotide sequence: TGTGCCAGCCCGTACATGAACTATGGCTACACCTTC.

In its sample, this clone was seen many times. The chain is built from TRBV28 and TRBJ2-1; 7 bases are shared with TRBD2. V was pared by 6 bases and J by 4 bases, with 6 bases of the junction left unmatched. Germline CDR1 and CDR2: MDHEN and SYDVKM. The length of the CDR3 is 14 residues. CDR3: CASSPSGNYNEQFF. The DNA of the CDR3 is TGTGCCAGCAGCCCGAGCGGGAATTACAATGAGCAGTTCTTC.

The genes are TRBV6-1 and TRBJ2-1; D not certain. V lost 8 bases and J 7 bases, leaving 15 bases between the germline ends. The CDR3 loop spans 13 amino acids. In germline, CDR1 is MNHNS, CDR2 SASEGT. Here the CDR3 DNA reads TGTGCCAGCCGACACCCGGATTTGAATGAGCAGTTCTTC. It codes for CASRHPDLNEQFF.

The sample holds a few counts of this clone. The chain recombines TRBV10-3 with TRBJ2-7; the match to TRBD2 covers 10 bases. Germline V gives CDR1 ENHRY, CDR2 SYGVKD. The J segment lost 3 bases and the V segment lost 6 bases, leaving 11 bases of the junction unmatched. The CDR3 is 16 residues long. This chain's CDR3 is CAISEGSGRFHYEQYF. The CDR3 DNA is TGTGCCATCAGCGAAGGTAGCGGGAGGTTTCACTACGAGCAGTACTTC.

Note on this clone: Other DNA sequences in the same sample also yield this CDR3. V and J are TRBV5-4 and TRBJ2-6, with TRBD1 as a possible D gene (6 bases). Deletions cut 0 bases from V and 0 bases from J, with 22 bases between. The CDR3 runs to 21 residues. Germline V gives CDR1 SGHNT, CDR2 YYREEE (reference sequence). CDR3 sequence: CASSLVVGRTAPGSGANVLTF. CDR3 DNA sequence: TGTGCCAGCAGCTTGGTGGTGGGTCGGACAGCTCCCGGCTCTGGGGCCAACGTCCTGACTTTC.

This clone was detected ten times or more. This chain uses TRBV30 with TRBJ2-1; either TRBD1 or TRBD2 may fit D (6 bases each). The germline V gene has CDR1 GTSNPN and CDR2 SVGIG (reference sequence). The CDR3 length is 14 residues. V lost 0 bases to trimming and J lost 3 bases, with 9 bases between them. CDR3 coding DNA: TGTGCCTGGAGTGTAGGGGGGAACTACAATGAGCAGTTCTTC. This translates into CAWSVGGNYNEQFF.

This clone came up many times. This chain links TRBV7-9 with TRBJ2-3; TRBD2 matches at 8 bases. Germline V gene sequence: CDR1 SEHNR, CDR2 FQNEAQ (reference sequence). The CDR3 contains 14 residues. V lost 2 bases to trimming and J lost 4 bases; unmatched junction nucleotides: 2. The DNA for the CDR3 is TGTGCCAGCAGCTTATGGCGGGAGGCAGATACGCAGTATTTT. Amino acids: CASSLWREADTQYF.

The genes are TRBV14 and TRBJ1-3, with TRBD1 matching 7 bases. The ends lost 4 bases at V and 0 bases at J; junction bases unmatched: 6. The CDR3 covers 16 residues. Germline CDR1 SGHDN, CDR2 FVKESK. The CDR3 sequence: CASSRRGQVSGNTIYF. The CDR3 DNA follows: TGTGCCAGCAGCCGCCGTGGACAGGTCTCTGGAAACACCATATATTTT. Drawing the rest from reference TRBV14 and TRBJ1-3, the complete variable domain is EAGVTQFPSHSVIEKGQTVTLRCDPISGHDNLYWYRRVMGKEIKFLLHFVKESKQDESGMPNNRFLAERTGGTYSTLKVQPAELEDSGVYFCASSRRGQVSGNTIYFGEGSWLTVV.

This clone was seen ten or more times. The chain uses TRBV6-1 and TRBJ1-4; D is possibly TRBD1 (5 bases). Germline lookup yields CDR1 MNHNS and CDR2 SASEGT. The ends were cut back, 6 bases at V and 8 bases at J, with 22 bases in the middle. The CDR3 loop spans 16 amino acids. CDR3 coding DNA: TGTGCCAGCAGGACCCAGGGCGGGGTGGAGGAAGAAAAACTGTTTTTT. Translating gives CASRTQGGVEEEKLFF.

This clone showed up just a few times. This chain joins TRBV6-4 and TRBJ1-2; TRBD1 is a possible D gene (5 bases). Per the germline V gene, CDR1 is MRHNA and CDR2 is SNTAGT. Trimming left V 2 bases short and J 6 bases short, with 19 bases between. CDR3 size: 16 residues. The CDR3 sequence: CASSDQSGKRGNGYTF. CDR3 coding DNA: TGTGCCAGCAGTGACCAGTCCGGGAAAAGGGGCAATGGCTACACCTTC.

In this sample, this clone turned up a few times. V is TRBV28 and J is TRBJ2-1, with D perhaps matching TRBD1 (5 bases). Germline assignment: CDR1 MDHEN and CDR2 SYDVKM. The CDR3 runs 19 residues. Trimming removed 4 bases at V and 0 bases at J, with 22 bases between. The CDR3 spells CASSYSPPGRSSSYNEQFF. For the CDR3, the DNA is TGTGCCAGCAGTTATTCCCCCCCAGGGCGGTCTAGCTCCTACAATGAGCAGTTCTTC.

This clone occurred many times. V and J are TRBV20-1 and TRBJ2-4; weak D call: TRBD1 (5 bases). Trimming took 4 bases from V and 0 from J, leaving 13 bases between them. The CDR3 is 15 amino acids. The germline V gene has CDR1 DFQATT and CDR2 SNEGSKA (reference sequence). The CDR3 loop is CSATGFPLAKNIQYF. DNA for the CDR3: TGCAGTGCTACAGGGTTTCCTTTAGCCAAAAACATTCAGTACTTC.

V gene TRBV10-1 combines with J gene TRBJ2-2; 7 positions agree with TRBD1. This CDR3 has 15 amino acids. J was trimmed by 4 bases and V by 3 bases; bases with no gene match: 5. From germline, CDR1 is WNHNN and CDR2 SYGVQD (reference sequence). The CDR3 sequence is CASSDWDSSTGELFF. The CDR3 DNA reads as TGCGCCAGCAGTGATTGGGACAGTAGCACCGGGGAGCTGTTTTTT.

This clone was observed many times. This may stem from a read error, because a much larger clone lies one nucleotide away. This chain uses TRBV6-5 with TRBJ2-1; possible D gene TRBD1, 5 bases. The CDR3 loop spans 15 amino acids. Germline CDR1 MNHEY, CDR2 SVGAGI. The CDR3 region has the DNA TGTGCCAGCAGCTACTCGCGACAGACCTACAATGAGCAGTTCTTC. Protein product: CASSYSRQTYNEQFF.